The 25 T cell receptor beta chains listed next were all sequenced from one sample in a study of blood T cell repertoires in COVID-19 (dated by TCRdb to 2018 to 2021). The library was generated by the immunoSEQ multiplex PCR assay. As stored in TCRdb, this immuneACCESS dataset retains in-frame rearrangements with V and J assigned. A fraction of the clones does not appear; measured against another copy, unresolved V genes explain less than half of the discrepancy, and the remainder lacks a known reason. Within this sample are some 240,000 clones, with 70% to 85% of them counted one time only. About 1.4% of the sample lies in the top ten. The sample comprised peripheral blood. The receptors were gathered from a woman between 40 and 50 years old who had recovered from COVID-19.

V usage is TRBV30 and J usage is TRBJ1-4; D unresolved. The V and J ends lost 5 bases and 0 bases respectively, with 4 bases between them. Germline loops: CDR1 GTSNPN, CDR2 SVGIG (reference sequence). This CDR3 comprises 12 residues. CDR3 sequence (DNA): TGTGCCTGGTCTCCAACTAATGAAAAACTGTTTTTT. It translates to CAWSPTNEKLFF.

The chain employs TRBV3-1 (or the pseudogene TRBV3-2) and TRBJ2-3; D unclear. V lost 4 bases, J lost 5 bases, and 4 bases lay in between. The CDR3 consists of 11 residues. The germline V gene encodes CDR1 LGHDT and CDR2 YNNKEL (reference sequence). The CDR3 spells CASSLKDTQYF. CDR3 bases: TGTGCCAGCAGCCTCAAAGATACGCAGTATTTT.

This clone is a singleton in its sample. V and J are TRBV4-1 and TRBJ2-7, with TRBD1 matching over 11 bases. Looked up from germline, CDR1 is MGHRA and CDR2 is YSYEKL. After removal of 0 bases from V and 2 bases from J, the junction contained 15 bases not matched to a gene. The CDR3 is 20 amino acids. This CDR3 is CASSQESGTGGSYTTYEQYF. The CDR3 coding sequence is TGCGCCAGCAGCCAAGAGTCCGGGACAGGGGGTTCTTATACGACCTACGAGCAGTACTTC.

This clone has only one observation. This chain uses TRBV5-5 with TRBJ2-7; 11 bases fit TRBD2. V lost 2 bases, J lost 8 bases, and 6 bases stayed unmatched. The germline V gene has CDR1 SGHKS and CDR2 YYEKEE (reference sequence). The CDR3 is made up of 14 amino acids. The chain's CDR3 is CASSFSLAGVKQYF. The CDR3 nucleotides read TGTGCCAGCAGCTTTTCACTAGCGGGGGTAAAGCAGTACTTC.

The J gene is TRBJ1-3, the V gene TRBV30; D is possibly TRBD1 (6 bases). Germline V gene data show CDR1 as GTSNPN and CDR2 as SVGIG (reference sequence). The length of the CDR3 is 14 residues. The V end lost 3 bases, the J end lost 1 base, and 10 bases lay between the germline ends. CDR3 sequence: CAWRVQGSGNTIYF. The CDR3 coding sequence is TGTGCCTGGAGGGTACAGGGTTCTGGAAACACCATATATTTT.

This clone was detected once. The rearrangement joins TRBV7-2 to TRBJ2-2; the match to TRBD2 covers 7 bases. The junction had 11 bases not matched to a gene; V was cut back by 4 bases and J by 6 bases. The CDR3 spans 16 residues. Germline V lookup: CDR1 SGHTA, CDR2 FQGNSA. The CDR3 DNA sequence: TGTGCCAGCAGCTCCCCCAACCCGGGGGGTTCCGGGGAGCTGTTTTTT. Amino acids: CASSSPNPGGSGELFF.

The J gene is TRBJ2-7, the V gene TRBV28; 7 bases are shared with TRBD1. In germline, CDR1 is MDHEN, CDR2 SYDVKM. The V and J ends lost 6 bases and 2 bases, in that order; junction bases with no gene match: 16. The CDR3 is 17 residues long. DNA of the CDR3: TGTGCCAGCAGCCCCGAAGCACGCGACAGGGTCACCTACGAGCAGTACTTC. It translates to CASSPEARDRVTYEQYF.

The genes are TRBV5-1 and TRBJ2-2, with unresolved D. Per the germline V gene, CDR1 is SGHRS and CDR2 is YFSETQ. The V gene lost 0 bases and the J gene lost 5 bases, with 8 bases spanning the gap. The CDR3 is 14 residues long. DNA for the CDR3: TGCGCCAGCAGCTTGGATCCCGCGACCGGGGAGCTGTTTTTT. Encoded protein: CASSLDPATGELFF.

This clone was counted once. This chain joins TRBV19 and TRBJ1-2; TRBD1 agrees at 8 bases. The CDR3 has 14 amino acids. The V and J ends lost 7 bases and 5 bases, in that order; junction bases with no gene match: 9. Germline V lookup: CDR1 LNHDA, CDR2 SQIVND (reference sequence). The DNA of the CDR3 is TGTGCCAGTACCCCGGGACAGGTTTTATATGGCTACACCTTC. Its protein is CASTPGQVLYGYTF.

The chain uses TRBV27 and TRBJ2-5; 10 bases are a match to TRBD2. The ends lost 1 base at V and 0 bases at J; junction bases unmatched: 11. CDR1 MNHEY and CDR2 SMNVEV come from the germline V gene (reference sequence). The CDR3 covers 19 residues. CDR3 region: CASSLLASGGLLNQETQYF. CDR3 DNA sequence: TGTGCCAGCAGTTTATTAGCTAGCGGGGGCCTACTGAACCAAGAGACCCAGTACTTC.

The gene calls are TRBV18 and TRBJ1-1, with 8 bases that match TRBD1. With 6 bases clipped from V and 7 bases from J, the junction kept 13 bases outside the gene matches. CDR1 KGHSH and CDR2 LQKENI come from the germline V gene. The CDR3 contains 15 residues. CDR3 sequence: CASSQNSGTGFEAFF. The CDR3, as DNA: TGTGCCAGCTCTCAAAATTCCGGGACAGGCTTTGAAGCTTTCTTT.

The genes are TRBV5-5 and TRBJ2-7; 7 nucleotides agree with TRBD1. The CDR3 covers 14 residues. After removal of 1 base from V and 0 bases from J, the junction contained 1 base not matched to a gene. Per the germline V gene, CDR1 is SGHKS and CDR2 is YYEKEE (reference sequence). The CDR3 DNA reads as TGTGCCAGCAGCTTGTGGGACAGCTCCTACGAGCAGTACTTC. It translates to CASSLWDSSYEQYF.

This sequence joins TRBV7-2 and TRBJ2-7; TRBD1 is a possible D gene (5 bases). The V end lost 1 base, the J end lost 0 bases, and 10 bases lay between the germline ends. Per the germline V gene, CDR1 is SGHTA and CDR2 is FQGNSA. The CDR3 loop spans 15 amino acids. CDR3 sequence: CASSLGGQSSYEQYF. The CDR3 DNA reads as TGTGCCAGCAGCTTAGGGGGCCAAAGCTCCTACGAGCAGTACTTC.

The chain carries TRBV7-9 and TRBJ1-3; 9 bases agree with TRBD1. The CDR3 totals 18 residues. Per germline, CDR1 SEHNR and CDR2 FQNEAQ (reference sequence). The ends lost 2 bases at V and 8 bases at J; junction bases unmatched: 16. CDR3 nucleotides: TGTGCCAGCAGCTTAAACGCCCACGCTTGGGACAGGGCGGACACCATATATTTT. Protein sequence: CASSLNAHAWDRADTIYF.

The gene calls are TRBV5-4 and TRBJ1-1; D is undetermined. CDR1 and CDR2 (germline): SGHNT, YYREEE (reference sequence). V shed 1 base and J shed 4 bases, with 5 bases lying between them. The CDR3 covers 12 residues. The CDR3 DNA reads TGTGCCAGCAGCTTGCGGGGCACTGAAGCTTTCTTT. Translating gives CASSLRGTEAFF.

V is TRBV11-3 and J is TRBJ1-2; TRBD1 matches at 7 bases. Germline CDR1 is SGHNT and CDR2 is YENEEA. The junction had 9 bases not matched to a gene; V was cut back by 1 base and J by 4 bases. The CDR3 sequence is 16 residues long. CDR3 amino acids: CASSLGDKTGTYGYTF. The CDR3 coding sequence is TGTGCCAGCAGCTTAGGAGACAAGACAGGGACCTATGGCTACACCTTC.

The chain has TRBV5-1 and TRBJ2-7; 9 bases fit TRBD2. The junction had 11 bases not matched to a gene; V was cut back by 4 bases and J by 3 bases. Germline V lookup: CDR1 SGHRS, CDR2 YFSETQ. The CDR3 contains 16 residues. In DNA, the CDR3 is TGCGCCAGCAGCCCGAGCATGGTTAGCGGGGGCTACGAGCAGTACTTC. It is translated as CASSPSMVSGGYEQYF.

This rearrangement joins TRBV5-4 to TRBJ1-2; 7 nucleotides line up with TRBD1. The germline CDR1 and CDR2 sequences are SGHNT and YYREEE (reference sequence). Germline trimming cut 3 bases from V and 7 bases from J; bases unmatched to any gene: 3. The CDR3 contains 12 residues. CDR3 sequence reads: CASSSTGFGYTF. DNA of the CDR3: TGTGCCAGCAGCTCGACAGGGTTTGGCTACACCTTC.

As to this clone: The sample has other DNA sequences that encode this CDR3 too. The chain uses TRBV5-4 and TRBJ2-3, with 13 bases aligning to TRBD2. CDR1 and CDR2 from the germline V gene are SGHNT and YYREEE (reference sequence). The CDR3 contains 16 residues. J was trimmed by 1 base and V by 4 bases; bases with no gene match: 3. DNA for the CDR3: TGTGCCAGCAGCCCTGGACTAGCGGGGGGCACAGATACGCAGTATTTT. Residues: CASSPGLAGGTDTQYF. Together with reference TRBV5-4 and TRBJ2-3, the CDR3 gives the full variable domain: ETGVTQSPTHLIKTRGQQVTLRCSSQSGHNTVSWYQQALGQGPQFIFQYYREEENGRGNFPPRFSGLQFPNYSSELNVNALELDDSALYLCASSPGLAGGTDTQYFGPGTRLTVL.

V gene TRBV5-1 combines with J gene TRBJ2-1; 7 nucleotides agree with TRBD2. The J segment lost 5 bases and the V segment lost 4 bases, leaving 0 bases of the junction unmatched. There are 12 residues in the CDR3. Per germline, CDR1 SGHRS and CDR2 YFSETQ. The CDR3 DNA is TGCGCCAGCAGCCTAGCGGACAATGAGCAGTTCTTC. This encodes CASSLADNEQFF.

The chain links TRBV10-3 to TRBJ2-7, with 7 bases identical to TRBD1. There are 16 residues in the CDR3. Looked up from germline, CDR1 is ENHRY and CDR2 is SYGVKD. V shed 10 bases and J 2 bases; nucleotides not matched to a gene: 17. CDR3 DNA sequence: TGTGCCACCGTTAACCGGACAGGACGATTAACCTACGAGCAGTACTTC. This codes for CATVNRTGRLTYEQYF.

The chain employs TRBV5-4 and TRBJ1-4; D possibly corresponds to TRBD1 (6 bases). From germline, CDR1 is SGHNT and CDR2 YYREEE (reference sequence). V was trimmed by 4 bases and J by 5 bases, leaving 15 bases between them. CDR3 length: 15 amino acids. This CDR3 reads CASSRGAERNEKLFF. CDR3 DNA sequence: TGTGCCAGCAGCCGGGGGGCAGAAAGGAATGAAAAACTGTTTTTT.

This clone was counted once. The chain links TRBV7-2 to TRBJ1-5, with D possibly being TRBD1 (6 bases). Trimming took off 4 bases at V and 6 bases at J, with 10 bases between the two ends. Germline CDR1 and CDR2: SGHTA and FQGNSA. The CDR3 covers 13 residues. The CDR3 loop reads CASSSTGTQPQHF. CDR3 nucleotide sequence: TGTGCCAGCAGCTCTACAGGGACTCAGCCCCAGCATTTT.

The CDR3 protein is CSGQGWETQYF. The CDR3 DNA reads as TGCAGCGGCCAGGGGTGGGAGACCCAGTACTTC. This chain uses TRBV29-1 with TRBJ2-5; a weak D match, TRBD1 (6 bases). This CDR3 spans 11 amino acids. Deletions cut 7 bases from V and 5 bases from J, with 11 bases between. CDR1 is SQVTM, CDR2 ANQGSEA, per germline.

The chain couples TRBV6-6 to TRBJ1-2; 11 bases match TRBD1. Trimming took 7 bases from V and 7 from J; bases not matched to a gene: 8. CDR1 and CDR2 (germline): MNHNY, SVGAGI (reference sequence). This CDR3 is built from 14 residues. In nucleotides, the CDR3 is TGTGCCAGCAACGGACAGGGGGCGGGAAGTGGCTACACCTTC. It specifies CASNGQGAGSGYTF.